Below are 30 T cell receptor beta chains sequenced from a single sample in a study of blood T cell repertoires in COVID-19. Clones were read by immunoSEQ multiplex PCR, and TCRdb kept only the in-frame ones, dropping some. The sample consists of hundreds of thousands of clones, 85% of them appearing once. Material: PBMCs or T cells enriched from blood (not recorded which). These receptors were obtained from a woman in her forties or fifties who had recovered from COVID-19.

The rearrangement links TRBV28 to TRBJ1-2, with 9 bases fitting TRBD1. V shed 2 bases and J 2 bases; nucleotides not matched to a gene: 6. The CDR3 is 16 amino acids. Germline CDR1 is MDHEN and CDR2 is SYDVKM. The CDR3, as DNA: TGTGCCAGCAGTTTAGGTGGGACAGGGACCAACTATGGCTACACCTTC. Translation: CASSLGGTGTNYGYTF.

The table lists this clone with a count of one. The chain joins TRBV6-1 to TRBJ1-6; TRBD1 is a possible D gene (5 bases). This CDR3 comprises 15 residues. Trimming stripped 2 bases from V and 7 bases from J, with 12 bases between. Germline lookup yields CDR1 MNHNS and CDR2 SASEGT. The CDR3 DNA is TGTGCCAGCAGTGAATGGGGGAGGGCGAATTCACCCCTCCACTTT. Protein product: CASSEWGRANSPLHF.

The chain uses TRBV18 and TRBJ2-5, with 11 bases identical to TRBD1. The CDR3 covers 14 residues. J lost 5 bases, V lost 5 bases, and 4 bases had no gene match. Germline CDR1 reads KGHSH; CDR2 reads LQKENI. The CDR3 bases are TGTGCCAGCTCAGCGGACAGGGGGCACGAGACCCAGTACTTC. Residues: CASSADRGHETQYF. Combining the CDR3 with reference TRBV18 and TRBJ2-5 gives the whole variable domain NAGVMQNPRHLVRRRGQEARLRCSPMKGHSHVYWYRQLPEEGLKFMVYLQKENIIDESGMPKERFSAEFPKEGPSILRIQQVVRGDSAAYFCASSADRGHETQYFGPGTRLLVL.

The V call is TRBV28, the J call TRBJ2-3; 9 bases agree with TRBD1. Germline values: CDR1 MDHEN, CDR2 SYDVKM. This CDR3 comprises 15 residues. With 4 bases clipped from V and 8 bases from J, the junction kept 10 bases outside the gene matches. CDR3 sequence (DNA): TGTGCCAGCAGTTCCGGACAGGGGCGGGATCTTACGCAGTATTTT. This codes for CASSSGQGRDLTQYF.

The V gene is TRBV7-9, the J gene TRBJ1-1, with 9 bases fitting TRBD1. Germline CDR1 and CDR2: SEHNR and FQNEAQ (reference sequence). The ends lost 5 bases at V and 11 bases at J; junction bases unmatched: 18. The CDR3 totals 16 residues. CDR3 sequence reads: CASSPGNRGRGAKAFF. The DNA for the CDR3 is TGTGCCAGCAGCCCGGGGAACAGGGGGCGCGGGGCAAAGGCTTTCTTT.

The J gene is TRBJ1-4, the V gene TRBV5-1; D unclear. Between the trimmed V and J ends, which lost 3 bases and 0 bases, there was a span of 12 bases. Germline-derived CDR1 and CDR2 are SGHRS and YFSETQ. CDR3 length equals 16 residues. CDR3 in DNA: TGCGCCAGCAGCTCCGGACTGGGAACAACTAATGAAAAACTGTTTTTT. Translation gives CASSSGLGTTNEKLFF.

J is TRBJ2-7 and V is TRBV30; no reliable D call. Trimming left V 5 bases short and J 2 bases short, with 16 bases between. The CDR3 consists of 14 residues. Germline V gives CDR1 GTSNPN, CDR2 SVGIG (reference sequence). Written as DNA, the CDR3 is TGTGCCTGGGGACCGGGTCCTTTAGCCTACGAGCAGTACTTC. Protein product: CAWGPGPLAYEQYF.

The chain recombines TRBV5-1 with TRBJ2-6, with TRBD1 identical over 11 bases. V lost 4 bases, J lost 1 base, and 10 bases stayed unmatched. This CDR3 spans 19 amino acids. Germline V gene data show CDR1 as SGHRS and CDR2 as YFSETQ. CDR3 sequence (DNA): TGCGCCAGCAGCCGGCTTAGTGGACAGGGGGCTTCTGGGGCCAACGTCCTGACTTTC. It is translated as CASSRLSGQGASGANVLTF.

J is TRBJ2-3 and V is TRBV19; TRBD1 matches at 9 bases. CDR1 and CDR2 from the germline V gene are LNHDA and SQIVND (reference sequence). The CDR3 is 16 amino acids. The ends lost 6 bases at V and 3 bases at J; junction bases unmatched: 10. CDR3 nucleotides: TGTGCCAGTAGGATGACGGGACAGGGAATAACAGATACGCAGTATTTT. This codes for CASRMTGQGITDTQYF.

The chain has TRBV4-2 and TRBJ2-1, with D possibly being TRBD1 (6 bases). In germline, CDR1 is LGHNA, CDR2 YNFKEQ. The CDR3 is 14 amino acids. The V end was cut by 4 bases, the J end by 8 bases, with 15 bases between. The CDR3 coding sequence is TGTGCCAGCAGCCCCGGCGCAGGGGCGGATGAGCAGTTCTTC. Amino acid sequence: CASSPGAGADEQFF.

This chain uses TRBV2 with TRBJ1-1; 7 nucleotides line up with TRBD1. CDR1 is SNHLY and CDR2 is FYNNEI in the germline V gene. The CDR3 is made up of 14 amino acids. The V and J ends lost 6 bases and 3 bases, in that order; junction bases with no gene match: 7. The CDR3, as DNA: TGTGCCAGCAGCCGGCGACAGGGCGACACTGAAGCTTTCTTT. Protein sequence: CASSRRQGDTEAFF. The variable domain in full, with the rest retrieved from reference TRBV2 and TRBJ1-1, is EPEVTQTPSHQVTQMGQEVILRCVPISNHLYFYWYRQILGQKVEFLVSFYNNEISEKSEIFDDQFSVERPDGSNFTLKIRSTKLEDSAMYFCASSRRQGDTEAFFGQGTRLTVV.

This clone was detected only once. This chain joins TRBV18 and TRBJ2-7; TRBD2 matches at 7 bases. This CDR3 has 15 amino acids. V lost 0 bases to trimming and J lost 3 bases; unmatched junction nucleotides: 5. Germline V lookup: CDR1 KGHSH, CDR2 LQKENI. The CDR3 region is CASSPPSAGVYEQYF. The CDR3 DNA follows: TGTGCCAGCTCACCACCCTCCGCGGGGGTCTACGAGCAGTACTTC. Variable domain in full (rest from reference TRBV18 and TRBJ2-7): NAGVMQNPRHLVRRRGQEARLRCSPMKGHSHVYWYRQLPEEGLKFMVYLQKENIIDESGMPKERFSAEFPKEGPSILRIQQVVRGDSAAYFCASSPPSAGVYEQYFGPGTRLTVT.

The chain is built from TRBV30 and TRBJ1-4, with no clear D. CDR3 length: 13 residues. V was clipped by 5 bases and J by 7 bases, with 14 bases between them. Germline V lookup: CDR1 GTSNPN, CDR2 SVGIG (reference sequence). The CDR3 loop reads CAWCIAGGEKLFF. CDR3 sequence (DNA): TGTGCCTGGTGCATCGCGGGTGGTGAAAAACTGTTTTTT. Variable domain in full (rest from reference TRBV30 and TRBJ1-4): SQTIHQWPATLVQPVGSPLSLECTVEGTSNPNLYWYRQAAGRGLQLLFYSVGIGQISSEVPQNLSASRPQDRQFILSSKKLLLSDSGFYLCAWCIAGGEKLFFGSGTQLSVL.

The chain couples TRBV6-4 to TRBJ2-2; 7 bases match TRBD2. Unmatched junction bases numbered 5, after V lost 6 bases and J lost 4 bases. The CDR3 is made up of 14 amino acids. CDR1 and CDR2 (germline): MRHNA, SNTAGT. DNA of the CDR3: TGTGCCAGCAGCTCGGGAGGTTTCACCGGGGAGCTGTTTTTT. Its protein product is CASSSGGFTGELFF.

The CDR3 reads CASSSQGQPNTEAFF. The CDR3 region has the DNA TGTGCCAGCAGCTCGCAGGGACAGCCGAACACTGAAGCTTTCTTT. The chain uses TRBV7-9 and TRBJ1-1; 7 bases agree with TRBD1. In germline, CDR1 is SEHNR, CDR2 FQNEAQ (reference sequence). With V trimmed by 4 bases and J by 1 base, 6 bases remained unmatched. This CDR3 has 15 amino acids.

V usage is TRBV18 and J usage is TRBJ1-3, with TRBD1 matching 9 bases. The CDR3 has 19 amino acids. Germline lookup yields CDR1 KGHSH and CDR2 LQKENI. The trim removed 0 bases at V and 3 bases at J, leaving 12 bases unmatched. The CDR3 loop reads CASSPPIVTGGYGGNTIYF. The CDR3 DNA sequence: TGTGCCAGCTCACCACCTATCGTCACAGGGGGCTACGGTGGAAACACCATATATTTT.

The chain joins TRBV6-5 to TRBJ2-7, with a weak D call TRBD2 (6 bases). This CDR3 contains 13 residues. Between the trimmed V and J ends, which lost 3 bases and 1 base, there was a span of 7 bases. Per the germline V gene, CDR1 is MNHEY and CDR2 is SVGAGI. The CDR3 nucleotides are TGTGCCAGCAGTTATGCGGGGTCCTACGAGCAGTACTTC. Amino acid sequence: CASSYAGSYEQYF.

This rearrangement joins TRBV28 to TRBJ2-3, with no clear D. This CDR3 has 15 amino acids. Per the germline V gene, CDR1 is MDHEN and CDR2 is SYDVKM. V shed 4 bases and J shed 1 base, with 12 bases lying between them. The CDR3 nucleotides are TGTGCCAGCAGTTCTAATAGCATCGGCACAGATACGCAGTATTTT. Translation: CASSSNSIGTDTQYF.

This clone was detected once. This chain links TRBV5-6 with TRBJ1-5; 9 nucleotides line up with TRBD1. V dropped 1 base and J dropped 4; count of bases not matched to a gene: 9. The CDR3 is 17 amino acids. CDR1 and CDR2 (germline): SGHDT, YYEEEE. The CDR3 coding sequence is TGTGCCAGCAGCTTGACCTACGGACAGGGGTTTAATCAGCCCCAGCATTTT. This gives the protein CASSLTYGQGFNQPQHF.

V is TRBV15 and J is TRBJ2-7; D possibly corresponds to TRBD1 (6 bases). CDR1 is LNHNV and CDR2 is YYDKDF in the germline V gene (reference sequence). This CDR3 contains 16 residues. The ends were cut back, 5 bases at V and 3 bases at J, with 20 bases in the middle. CDR3 loop: CATSPGESGERYEQYF. DNA of the CDR3: TGTGCCACCAGCCCAGGGGAGTCAGGAGAGCGCTACGAGCAGTACTTC.

The chain is built from TRBV27 and TRBJ2-1; tentative D call: TRBD1 (7 bases). V shed 1 base and J shed 9 bases, with 19 bases lying between them. CDR1 MNHEY and CDR2 SMNVEV come from the germline V gene (reference sequence). This CDR3 has 16 residues. In DNA form, the CDR3 reads TGTGCCAGCAGTTTATGGCGGGACAGCCGACCCAGTGAGCAGTTCTTC. Its translation is CASSLWRDSRPSEQFF.

This sequence joins TRBV9 and TRBJ1-1; TRBD1 matches at 7 bases. The CDR3 has 13 amino acids. V was pared by 8 bases and J by 5 bases, with 9 bases of the junction left unmatched. Germline assignment: CDR1 SGDLS and CDR2 YYNGEE. The CDR3 sequence: CASAGTARTEAFF. The CDR3 nucleotides read TGTGCCAGTGCCGGGACAGCGAGGACTGAAGCTTTCTTT.

The rearrangement links TRBV29-1 to TRBJ2-1; D is unresolved. CDR1 and CDR2 from the germline V gene are SQVTM and ANQGSEA. This CDR3 has 13 amino acids. V was clipped by 4 bases and J by 7 bases, with 14 bases between them. The CDR3 here is CSVATVTLNEQFF. As DNA, the CDR3 is TGCAGCGTTGCTACAGTTACTTTAAATGAGCAGTTCTTC.

The rearrangement uses TRBV9 and TRBJ2-3; a possible D gene is TRBD2 (5 bases). The CDR3 extends over 15 amino acids. Trimming removed 2 bases from V and 2 bases from J, with 12 bases in between. Germline loops: CDR1 SGDLS, CDR2 YYNGEE. The CDR3 here is CASSVGAVYTDTQYF. The CDR3 nucleotides read TGTGCCAGCAGCGTCGGAGCGGTGTACACAGATACGCAGTATTTT.

The CDR3 DNA reads as TGCAGCGTGGGACAGGTCCTCACAGATACGCAGTATTTT. Its protein is CSVGQVLTDTQYF. The chain uses TRBV29-1 and TRBJ2-3; 8 bases fit TRBD1. Trimming at V came to 6 bases and at J to 2 bases, leaving 4 bases not matched to a gene. The germline V gene encodes CDR1 SQVTM and CDR2 ANQGSEA. The CDR3 runs 13 residues.

The chain links TRBV3-1 (or the pseudogene TRBV3-2) to TRBJ2-7; unclear D gene. Trimming took 1 base from V and 1 from J, leaving 11 bases between them. Germline loops: CDR1 LGHDT, CDR2 YNNKEL (reference sequence). The CDR3 extends over 15 amino acids. This chain's CDR3 is CASSQGHSGSYEQYF. The CDR3 bases are TGTGCCAGCAGCCAAGGACATAGTGGGTCCTACGAGCAGTACTTC.

The gene calls are TRBV28 and TRBJ1-2; D is perhaps TRBD1 (5 bases). CDR3 length equals 13 residues. Trimming took 5 bases from V and 2 from J, leaving 9 bases between them. Germline assignment: CDR1 MDHEN and CDR2 SYDVKM. The CDR3: CASSPPGNYGYTF. In DNA, the CDR3 is TGTGCCAGCAGTCCCCCAGGGAACTATGGCTACACCTTC.

This clone has just one count. This chain links TRBV18 with TRBJ2-5; no clear D. This CDR3 has 13 amino acids. V was clipped by 3 bases and J by 2 bases, with 7 bases between them. Germline CDR1 and CDR2: KGHSH and LQKENI. CDR3 coding DNA: TGTGCCAGCTCACCCCGGTTGCAAGAGACCCAGTACTTC. Amino acid sequence: CASSPRLQETQYF.

V gene TRBV6-5 combines with J gene TRBJ1-5; no reliable D call. V lost 8 bases, J lost 9 bases, and 14 bases lay in between. The CDR3 is 12 amino acids. The germline CDR1 and CDR2 sequences are MNHEY and SVGAGI. The CDR3 sequence: CASEQTGSPQHF. The CDR3, as DNA: TGTGCCAGCGAGCAAACGGGATCGCCCCAGCATTTT.

The chain links TRBV28 to TRBJ1-1, with 8 bases matching TRBD1. Unmatched junction bases numbered 7, after V lost 7 bases and J lost 3 bases. CDR3 length: 14 amino acids. Germline V gene sequence: CDR1 MDHEN, CDR2 SYDVKM. In DNA form, the CDR3 reads TGTGCCAGCATACAGGGGGGTCATGACACTGAAGCTTTCTTT. Translating it yields CASIQGGHDTEAFF.